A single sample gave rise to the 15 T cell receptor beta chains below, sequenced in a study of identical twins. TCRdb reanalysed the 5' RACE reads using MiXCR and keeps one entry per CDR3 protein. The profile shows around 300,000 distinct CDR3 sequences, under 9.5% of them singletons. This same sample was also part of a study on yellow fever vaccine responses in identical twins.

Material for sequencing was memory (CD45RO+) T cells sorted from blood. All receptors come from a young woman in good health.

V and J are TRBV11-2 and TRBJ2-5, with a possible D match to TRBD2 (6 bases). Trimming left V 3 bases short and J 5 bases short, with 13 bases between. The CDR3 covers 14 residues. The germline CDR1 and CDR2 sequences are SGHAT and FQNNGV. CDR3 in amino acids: CASSFSAGGETQYF. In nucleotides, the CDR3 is TGTGCCAGCAGCTTCTCAGCAGGAGGGGAGACCCAGTACTTC.

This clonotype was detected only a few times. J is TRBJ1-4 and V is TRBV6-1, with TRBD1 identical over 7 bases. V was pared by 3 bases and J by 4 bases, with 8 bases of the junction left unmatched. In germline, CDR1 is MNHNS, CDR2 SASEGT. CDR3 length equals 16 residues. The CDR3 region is CASSDPPGQYNEKLFF. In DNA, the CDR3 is TGTGCCAGCAGTGACCCACCGGGACAGTATAATGAAAAACTGTTTTTT.

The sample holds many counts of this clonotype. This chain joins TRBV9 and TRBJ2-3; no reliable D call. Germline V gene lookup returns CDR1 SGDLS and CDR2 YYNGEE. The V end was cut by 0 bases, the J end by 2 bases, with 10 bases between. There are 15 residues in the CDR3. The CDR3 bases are TGTGCCAGCAGCGTAGTAGGAATTCCCACAGATACGCAGTATTTT. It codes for CASSVVGIPTDTQYF.

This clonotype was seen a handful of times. The CDR3 DNA reads TGTGCCAGCAGCTGGGGAGGGATTAGCTCTGGGGCCAACGTCCTGACTTTC. Encoded protein: CASSWGGISSGANVLTF. V gene TRBV5-6 combines with J gene TRBJ2-6; TRBD2 agrees at 7 bases. CDR3 length: 17 amino acids. CDR1 and CDR2 from the germline V gene are SGHDT and YYEEEE. The trim removed 3 bases at V and 0 bases at J, leaving 6 bases unmatched.

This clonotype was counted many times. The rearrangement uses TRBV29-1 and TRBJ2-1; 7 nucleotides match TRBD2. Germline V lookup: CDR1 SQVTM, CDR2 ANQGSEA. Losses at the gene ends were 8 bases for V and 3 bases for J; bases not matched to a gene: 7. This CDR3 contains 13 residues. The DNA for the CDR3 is TGCAGCCACCAGGGCGGGGGCTACAATGAGCAGTTCTTC. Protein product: CSHQGGGYNEQFF.

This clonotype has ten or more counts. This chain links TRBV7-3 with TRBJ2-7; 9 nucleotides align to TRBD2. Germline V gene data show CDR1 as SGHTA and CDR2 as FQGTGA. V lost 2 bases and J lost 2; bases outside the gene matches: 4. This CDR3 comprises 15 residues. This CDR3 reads CASSLSAGGPYEQYF. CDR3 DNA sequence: TGTGCCAGCAGCTTATCGGCGGGAGGGCCCTACGAGCAGTACTTC. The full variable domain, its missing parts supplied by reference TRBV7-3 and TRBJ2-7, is GAGVSQTPSNKVTEKGKYVELRCDPISGHTALYWYRQSLGQGPEFLIYFQGTGAADDSGLPNDRFFAVRPEGSVSTLKIQRTERGDSAVYLCASSLSAGGPYEQYFGPGTRLTVT.

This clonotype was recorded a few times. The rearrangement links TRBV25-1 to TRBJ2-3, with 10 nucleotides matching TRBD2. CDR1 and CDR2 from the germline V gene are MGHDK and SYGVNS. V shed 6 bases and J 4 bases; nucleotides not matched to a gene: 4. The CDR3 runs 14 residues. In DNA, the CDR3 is TGTGCCAGCAGGGGACTAGCGATTGCAGATACGCAGTATTTT. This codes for CASRGLAIADTQYF.

The CDR3 loop reads CASSDGQGGSPLHF. The CDR3 DNA sequence: TGCGCCAGCAGCGATGGACAGGGTGGGTCACCCCTCCACTTT. The chain links TRBV5-1 to TRBJ1-6; 8 nucleotides agree with TRBD1. V lost 4 bases to trimming and J lost 10 bases; unmatched junction nucleotides: 7. The CDR3 length is 14 residues. Per germline, CDR1 SGHRS and CDR2 YFSETQ.

The CDR3 here is CASSDWAGRHEQYV. CDR3 nucleotide sequence: TGTGCCAGCAGTGATTGGGCAGGTCGGCACGAGCAGTACGTC. The chain combines TRBV6-1 with TRBJ2-7; no definite D call. The CDR3 is made up of 14 amino acids. V dropped 3 bases and J dropped 5 bases, with 14 bases sitting between them. Germline loops: CDR1 MNHNS, CDR2 SASEGT.

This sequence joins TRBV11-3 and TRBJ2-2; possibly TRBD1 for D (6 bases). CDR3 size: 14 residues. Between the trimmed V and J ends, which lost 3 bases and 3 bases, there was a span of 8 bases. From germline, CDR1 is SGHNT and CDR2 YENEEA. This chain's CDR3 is CASSFGQHTGELFF. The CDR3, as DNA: TGTGCCAGCAGCTTTGGACAGCACACCGGGGAGCTGTTTTTT.

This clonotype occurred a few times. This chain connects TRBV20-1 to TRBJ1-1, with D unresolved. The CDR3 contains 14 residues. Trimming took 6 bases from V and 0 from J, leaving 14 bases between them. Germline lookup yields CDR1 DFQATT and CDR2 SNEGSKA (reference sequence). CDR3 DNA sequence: TGCAGTGCCCGCTGGGCAGGATTGAACACTGAAGCTTTCTTT. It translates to CSARWAGLNTEAFF.

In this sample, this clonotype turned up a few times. CDR3 region: CASSPGRDRASYEQYF. DNA of the CDR3: TGTGCCAGCAGTCCCGGTCGGGACAGGGCTTCCTACGAGCAGTACTTC. V usage is TRBV12-3 or TRBV12-4 and J usage is TRBJ2-7; TRBD1 matches 9 bases. V dropped 5 bases and J dropped 1; count of bases not matched to a gene: 9. The CDR3 runs 16 residues.

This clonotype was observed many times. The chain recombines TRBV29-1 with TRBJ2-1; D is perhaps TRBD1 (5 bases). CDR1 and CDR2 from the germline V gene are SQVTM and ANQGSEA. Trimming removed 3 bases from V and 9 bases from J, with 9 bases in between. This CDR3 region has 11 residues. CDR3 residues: CSVELGVEQFF. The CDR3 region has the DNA TGCAGCGTTGAGTTAGGGGTTGAGCAGTTCTTC.

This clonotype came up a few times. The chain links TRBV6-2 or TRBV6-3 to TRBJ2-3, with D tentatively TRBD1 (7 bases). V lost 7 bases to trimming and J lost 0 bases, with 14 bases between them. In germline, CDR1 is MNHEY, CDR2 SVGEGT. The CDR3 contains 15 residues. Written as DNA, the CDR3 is TGTGCCAGCACCTACGCGGGACAGAGCACAGATACGCAGTATTTT. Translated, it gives CASTYAGQSTDTQYF.

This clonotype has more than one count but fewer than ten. The CDR3, as DNA: TGCAGTGCTAAGGTGAATAGGAACTACGAGCAGTACTTC. It yields the protein CSAKVNRNYEQYF. The V call is TRBV20-1, the J call TRBJ2-7; D unresolved. The CDR3 is 13 residues long. Trimming left V 4 bases short and J 3 bases short, with 13 bases between. Germline V lookup: CDR1 DFQATT, CDR2 SNEGSKA (reference sequence).